This T cell receptor (beta chain) was identified in a study of CD8+CD57+ T cells in acquired aplastic anemia. Before being chosen for sequencing, patients had shown CD8+CD57+ cell expansion by flow cytometry. Germline CDR1 reads SGDLS; CDR2 reads YYNGEE. CDR3 length: 16 residues. Profiling of TCR beta VDJ combinations and CDR3 sequences used genomic DNA as template. MiXCR was run by TCRdb on the reads, yielding one entry per CDR3 protein. The sample holds around 290,000 distinct CDR3 sequences, approximately 60% seen once. The chain has TRBV9 and TRBJ2-1, with TRBD2 matching 7 bases. The tail of the sequence fits TRBJ2-7 better, so the J call may be wrong. This TCR derives from a human donor with aplastic anemia. The sequenced material came from sorted CD4+, CD8+, or CD8+CD57+ T cells (not recorded which) from PBMCs. DNA for the CDR3: TGTGCCAGCAGCGCAAGTACTAGCGCCGATCCTTACGAGCAGTACTTC. Translation gives CASSASTSADPYEQYF.